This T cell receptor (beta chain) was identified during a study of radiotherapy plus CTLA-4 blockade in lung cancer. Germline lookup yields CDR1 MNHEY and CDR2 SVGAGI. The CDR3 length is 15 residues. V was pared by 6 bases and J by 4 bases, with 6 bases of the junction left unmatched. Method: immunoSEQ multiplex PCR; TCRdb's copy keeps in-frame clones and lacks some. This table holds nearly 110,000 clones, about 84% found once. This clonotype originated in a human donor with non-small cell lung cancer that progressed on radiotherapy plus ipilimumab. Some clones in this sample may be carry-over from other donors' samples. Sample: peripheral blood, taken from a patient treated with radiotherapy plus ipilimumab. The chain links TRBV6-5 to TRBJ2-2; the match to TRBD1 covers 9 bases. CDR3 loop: CASRGDRVLTGELFF. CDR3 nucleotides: TGTGCCAGCAGGGGGGACAGGGTTCTCACCGGGGAGCTGTTTTTT.